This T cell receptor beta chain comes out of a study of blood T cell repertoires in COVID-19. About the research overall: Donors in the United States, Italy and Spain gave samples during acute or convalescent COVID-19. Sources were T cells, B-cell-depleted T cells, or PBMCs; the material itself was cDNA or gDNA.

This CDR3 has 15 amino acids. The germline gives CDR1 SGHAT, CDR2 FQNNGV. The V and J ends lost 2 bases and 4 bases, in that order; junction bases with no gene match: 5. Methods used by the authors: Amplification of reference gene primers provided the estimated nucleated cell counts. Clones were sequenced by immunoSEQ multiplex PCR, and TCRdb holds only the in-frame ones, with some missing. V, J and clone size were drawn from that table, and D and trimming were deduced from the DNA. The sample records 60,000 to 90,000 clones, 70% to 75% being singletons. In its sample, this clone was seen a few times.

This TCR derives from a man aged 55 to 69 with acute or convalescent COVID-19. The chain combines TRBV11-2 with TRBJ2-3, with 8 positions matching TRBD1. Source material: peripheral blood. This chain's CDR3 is CASSLNPGGADTQYF. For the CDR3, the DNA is TGTGCCAGCAGCTTAAATCCAGGGGGCGCAGATACGCAGTATTTT.